The clone carrying this T cell receptor beta chain was counted only a few times. Its antigen is still unknown. Per the original methods: Between-group CDR3 differences, defined by clinicopathological status, yielded a distant-metastasis classifier for papillary thyroid cancer. TCRdb reanalyzed the PCR reads via MiXCR. The V and J calls follow TCRdb's processing rather than the paper's. The sample lists 9,000 to 9,500 clones, 30% to 40% occurring once. This sample is drawn from a study of metastatic and nonmetastatic thyroid tumors. About the study: Across blood and tumor or nodule tissue, repertoires from malignant and benign thyroid patients were compared with one another.

The study, taken as a whole, reports: Reports indicated that malignant thyroid tumors showed significantly higher TCR beta diversity than benign nodules did, in blood and tumor.

Thyroid surgery was preceded by no treatment in any patient. After removal of 0 bases from V and 1 base from J, the junction contained 7 bases not matched to a gene. This CDR3 contains 19 residues. Germline CDR1 reads KGHSH; CDR2 reads LQKENI. This clonotype was obtained from a female donor with papillary thyroid cancer or a benign thyroid nodule (not recorded which). Some clones in this sample may be carry-over from other donors' samples. The chain couples TRBV18 to TRBJ2-7; 15 positions match TRBD2. The sequenced sample was adjacent normal tissue. The DNA for the CDR3 is TGTGCCAGCTCACCACCGGGACTAGCGGGGGGCGTTAAATCCTACGAGCAGTACTTC. Protein sequence: CASSPPGLAGGVKSYEQYF.